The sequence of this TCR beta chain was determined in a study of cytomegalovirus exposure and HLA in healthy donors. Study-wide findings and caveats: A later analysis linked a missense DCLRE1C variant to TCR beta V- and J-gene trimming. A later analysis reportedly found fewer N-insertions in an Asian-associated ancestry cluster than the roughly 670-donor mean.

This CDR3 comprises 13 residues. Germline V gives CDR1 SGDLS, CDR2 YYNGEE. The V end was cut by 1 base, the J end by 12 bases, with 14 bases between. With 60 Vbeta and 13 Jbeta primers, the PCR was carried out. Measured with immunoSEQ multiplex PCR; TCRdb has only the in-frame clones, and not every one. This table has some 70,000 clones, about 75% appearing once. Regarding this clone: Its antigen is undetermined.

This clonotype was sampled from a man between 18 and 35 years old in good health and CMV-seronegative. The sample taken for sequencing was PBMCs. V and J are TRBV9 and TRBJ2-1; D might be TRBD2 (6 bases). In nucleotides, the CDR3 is TGTGCCAGCAGCGTAAGGTCGGGGGACTCGCAGTTCTTC. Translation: CASSVRSGDSQFF.